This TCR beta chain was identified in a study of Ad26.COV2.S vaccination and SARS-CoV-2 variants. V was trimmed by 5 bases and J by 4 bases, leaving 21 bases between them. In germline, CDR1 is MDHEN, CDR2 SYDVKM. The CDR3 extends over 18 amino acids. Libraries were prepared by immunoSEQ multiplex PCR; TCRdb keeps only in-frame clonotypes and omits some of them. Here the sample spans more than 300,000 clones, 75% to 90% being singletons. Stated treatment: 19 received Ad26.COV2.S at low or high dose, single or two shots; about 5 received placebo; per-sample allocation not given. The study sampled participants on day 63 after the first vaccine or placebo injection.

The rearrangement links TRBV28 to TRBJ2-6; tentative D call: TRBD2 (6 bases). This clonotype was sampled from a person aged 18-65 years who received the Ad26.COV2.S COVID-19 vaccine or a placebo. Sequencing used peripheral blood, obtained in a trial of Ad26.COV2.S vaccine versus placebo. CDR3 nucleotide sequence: TGTGCCAGCAGTCCCCCGGGGTGGACTATAAGGGGGGCCAACGTCCTGACTTTC. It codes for CASSPPGWTIRGANVLTF.